A selection of T cell receptor beta chains follows, all from one sample in a study of CD8+ T cells in alopecia areata. Assay used: immunoSEQ multiplex PCR; TCRdb lists only in-frame clones, some missing. This table holds roughly 210,000 clones, approximately 40% found once. The sequences come from CD4+ T cells sorted from blood, collected at approximately week 36, from a patient treated with tofacitinib. The receptors were gathered from a human donor with alopecia areata. The CDR3 runs from the conserved cysteine through the conserved F or W. The D gene is left open where the match is weak.

TRBV2	TRBD1	TRBJ2-4	CASSPRQGSAKNIQYF
TRBV20-1	NA	TRBJ1-2	CSARIGGYTF
TRBV4-2	TRBD2	TRBJ2-7	CASSQGGSGRWSYEQYF
TRBV18	NA	TRBJ2-2	CASSPDRTNTGELFF
TRBV10-3	NA	TRBJ2-7	CASGAGSSYEQYF
TRBV7-2	TRBD2	TRBJ2-3	CASSAAPSGSMDTQYF
TRBV6-1	TRBD1	TRBJ2-7	CASSEAGQAGEQYF
TRBV25-1	TRBD1	TRBJ2-3	CASGGQADTQYF
TRBV5-1	NA	TRBJ2-3	CASSPDGEKRTDTQYF
TRBV15	TRBD2	TRBJ2-7	CATSRGGTSYPYEQYF
TRBV20-1	NA	TRBJ1-2	CSAEGPYGYTF
TRBV28	NA	TRBJ1-1	CALLGATNTEAFF
TRBV6-1	NA	TRBJ1-2	CASSEGEFGGYTF
TRBV5-1	TRBD1	TRBJ2-1	CASRTGQGATIEQFF
TRBV30	NA	TRBJ1-1	CAWSRVLGVTEAFF
TRBV7-3	TRBD2	TRBJ2-2	CASSRHWSSGINTGELFF
TRBV7-8	NA	TRBJ2-7	CASSQTVYEQYF
TRBV11-3	NA	TRBJ2-3	CASSASAERYTQYF
TRBV6-1	NA	TRBJ2-2	CASSEVGTGELFF
TRBV5-4	NA	TRBJ2-3	CASSNLIQGVGDTQYF
TRBV4-3	NA	TRBJ2-5	CASSQEGRGETQYF
TRBV4-1	NA	TRBJ2-7	CASSQEWRARGGEQYF
TRBV27	NA	TRBJ1-1	CASSLPGARAFF